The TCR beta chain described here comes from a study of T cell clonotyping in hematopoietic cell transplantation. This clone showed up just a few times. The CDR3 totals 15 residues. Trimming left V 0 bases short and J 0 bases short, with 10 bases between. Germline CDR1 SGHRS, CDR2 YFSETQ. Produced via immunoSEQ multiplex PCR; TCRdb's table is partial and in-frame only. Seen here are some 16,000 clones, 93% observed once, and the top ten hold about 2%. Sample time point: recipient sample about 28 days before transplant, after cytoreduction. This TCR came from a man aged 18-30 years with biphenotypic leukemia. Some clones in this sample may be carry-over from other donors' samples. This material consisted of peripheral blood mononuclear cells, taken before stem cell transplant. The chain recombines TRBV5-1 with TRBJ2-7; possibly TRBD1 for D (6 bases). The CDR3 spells CASSLGGLNSYEQYF. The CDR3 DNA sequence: TGCGCCAGCAGCTTGGGGGGGCTAAACTCCTACGAGCAGTACTTC. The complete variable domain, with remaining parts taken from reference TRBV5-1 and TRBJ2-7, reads KAGVTQTPRYLIKTRGQQVTLSCSPISGHRSVSWYQQTPGQGLQFLFEYFSETQRNKGNFPGRFSGRQFSNSRSEMNVSTLELGDSALYLCASSLGGLNSYEQYFGPGTRLTVT.